One sample yielded the 18 T cell receptor beta chains listed below, sequenced in a study of graft-versus-host responses after intestinal transplantation. No antigen has been identified for these receptors. Method: immunoSEQ multiplex PCR; TCRdb's copy keeps in-frame clones and lacks some. Found here are approximately 90,000 clones, over 80% of them singletons; the top ten hold 5.5% to 7%. Sequencing used unstimulated CD8+ T cells sorted from spleen or lymph node cells, obtained before intestinal transplant. The receptors originated from a human donor who received an intestinal transplant.

The genes are TRBV18 and TRBJ2-7; 11 bases line up with TRBD2. Losses at the gene ends were 6 bases for V and 0 bases for J; bases not matched to a gene: 7. Germline assignment: CDR1 KGHSH and CDR2 LQKENI. The CDR3 totals 16 residues. CDR3 DNA sequence: TGTGCCAGCTCGCCGGGACTAGCGGATCCCTCCTACGAGCAGTACTTC. Translation gives CASSPGLADPSYEQYF.

The chain employs TRBV9 and TRBJ1-4; no clear D. This CDR3 region has 15 residues. Germline V lookup: CDR1 SGDLS, CDR2 YYNGEE. Trimming stripped 3 bases from V and 7 bases from J, with 16 bases between. CDR3 sequence (DNA): TGTGCCAGCAGCGCAGACACGTTCGGTCCTGAAAAACTGTTTTTT. It encodes CASSADTFGPEKLFF.

This chain's CDR3 is CASSLGVGNTEAFF. The CDR3 bases are TGTGCCAGCAGCTTAGGTGTGGGGAACACTGAAGCTTTCTTT. The chain recombines TRBV7-6 with TRBJ1-1; no clear D. V lost 1 base and J 1 base, leaving 7 bases between the germline ends. CDR1 SGHVS and CDR2 FNYEAQ come from the germline V gene. The CDR3 is 14 residues long.

V gene TRBV7-9 combines with J gene TRBJ2-1; 9 bases agree with TRBD2. Germline-derived CDR1 and CDR2 are SEHNR and FQNEAQ (reference sequence). Trimming took 1 base from V and 3 from J; bases not matched to a gene: 7. The CDR3 runs 17 residues. This chain's CDR3 is CASSLEVGLASYNEQFF. The DNA for the CDR3 is TGTGCCAGCAGCTTAGAAGTCGGACTAGCGAGCTACAATGAGCAGTTCTTC.

The chain has TRBV9 and TRBJ2-7, with 14 bases lining up with TRBD2. There are 15 residues in the CDR3. J lost 4 bases, V lost 4 bases, and 4 bases had no gene match. CDR1 and CDR2 from the germline V gene are SGDLS and YYNGEE. CDR3 coding DNA: TGTGCCAGCAGCCCTGGGACTAGCGGGGGATACGAGCAGTACTTC. Its translation is CASSPGTSGGYEQYF.

V gene TRBV7-9 combines with J gene TRBJ1-1; possible D gene TRBD1, 6 bases. V lost 1 base, J lost 10 bases, and 10 bases lay in between. The CDR3 runs to 12 residues. Germline CDR1 is SEHNR and CDR2 is FQNEAQ (reference sequence). The CDR3 nucleotides are TGTGCCAGCAGCTTAGGGGGGGCTGGAGCTTTCTTT. It translates to CASSLGGAGAFF. Full variable domain (outside the CDR3, taken from reference TRBV7-9 and TRBJ1-1): DTGVSQNPRHKITKRGQNVTFRCDPISEHNRLYWYRQTLGQGPEFLTYFQNEAQLEKSRLLSDRFSAERPKGSFSTLEIQRTEQGDSAMYLCASSLGGAGAFFGQGTRLTVV.

CDR3 region: CTVLPRLGYF. CDR3 DNA sequence: TGTACGGTACTCCCTAGGTTGGGGTACTTC. The rearrangement links TRBV7-9 to TRBJ2-5; no definite D call. Germline lookup yields CDR1 SEHNR and CDR2 FQNEAQ (reference sequence). CDR3 length: 10 amino acids.

In nucleotides, the CDR3 is TGTGCCTCCGCGGGGAGCTCTAGCAATCAGCCCCAGCATTTT. The encoded protein is CASAGSSSNQPQHF. This sequence joins TRBV6-1 and TRBJ1-5; D is undetermined. V lost 11 bases to trimming and J lost 0 bases, with 14 bases between them. The CDR3 covers 14 residues. Germline CDR1 reads MNHNS; CDR2 reads SASEGT.

This clone has only one observation. This chain joins TRBV30 and TRBJ2-7; no clear D gene. The germline gives CDR1 GTSNPN, CDR2 SVGIG (reference sequence). The V and J ends lost 3 bases and 7 bases respectively, with 7 bases between them. The CDR3 extends over 10 amino acids. CDR3 sequence reads: CAWRDREQYF. CDR3 bases: TGTGCCTGGAGGGACCGGGAGCAGTACTTC.

The rearrangement links TRBV7-9 to TRBJ2-1, with TRBD1 matching over 10 bases. CDR1 and CDR2 from the germline V gene are SEHNR and FQNEAQ (reference sequence). The CDR3 has 16 residues. Trimming at V came to 2 bases and at J to 5 bases, leaving 6 bases not matched to a gene. CDR3 nucleotides: TGTGCCAGCAGCTTAAGAACAGGGACAGGGGACAATGAGCAGTTCTTC. Protein sequence: CASSLRTGTGDNEQFF.

With regard to this clone: This could be a read error, since a much larger clone is one nucleotide away. The chain uses TRBV6-5 and TRBJ2-7; D unclear. V was pared by 0 bases and J by 0 bases, with 6 bases between. This CDR3 has 14 amino acids. The germline gives CDR1 MNHEY, CDR2 SVGAGI. In nucleotides, the CDR3 is TGTGCCAGCAGTTACTCGGACGGCTCCTACGAGCAGTACTTC. Its translation: CASSYSDGSYEQYF.

CDR3 in amino acids: CASSQSLAGSTDTQYF. DNA of the CDR3: TGCGCCAGCAGCCAAAGTCTAGCGGGGAGCACAGATACGCAGTATTTT. The V and J genes are TRBV4-1 and TRBJ2-3; 9 positions match TRBD2. Germline CDR1 MGHRA, CDR2 YSYEKL. This CDR3 spans 16 amino acids. V dropped 2 bases and J dropped 0; count of bases not matched to a gene: 3.

The rearrangement uses TRBV13 and TRBJ2-1, with D unclear. The germline gives CDR1 PRHDT, CDR2 FYEKMQ (reference sequence). V lost 5 bases and J lost 0, with 17 bases in between. There are 17 residues in the CDR3. For the CDR3, the DNA is TGTGCCAGCAGCACCCGTCTGGCTATCCTCTCCTACAATGAGCAGTTCTTC. Translating gives CASSTRLAILSYNEQFF.

The rearrangement uses TRBV4-2 and TRBJ1-5; D remains ambiguous. The CDR3 is 13 amino acids. Germline values: CDR1 LGHNA, CDR2 YNFKEQ. The V end was cut by 0 bases, the J end by 9 bases, with 9 bases between. The CDR3 region has the DNA TGTGCCAGCAGCCAAGATCTTGGAGGGCCCCAGCATTTT. Translation gives CASSQDLGGPQHF.

The chain has TRBV4-2 and TRBJ2-5, with D maybe TRBD1 (6 bases). From germline, CDR1 is LGHNA and CDR2 YNFKEQ. The length of the CDR3 is 12 residues. V lost 4 bases and J lost 8, with 11 bases in between. CDR3 amino acids: CASSPDSRTQYF. The CDR3 region has the DNA TGTGCCAGCAGCCCGGACAGTAGAACCCAGTACTTC.

CDR3 loop: CASSYESGGAGEQFF. The CDR3 DNA reads as TGTGCCAGCAGCTATGAATCCGGGGGGGCTGGTGAGCAGTTCTTC. This chain connects TRBV5-6 to TRBJ2-1; 8 bases agree with TRBD2. Trimming at V came to 3 bases and at J to 9 bases, leaving 11 bases not matched to a gene. The CDR3 is 15 residues long. Looked up from germline, CDR1 is SGHDT and CDR2 is YYEEEE.

The rearrangement links TRBV7-9 to TRBJ1-1; a weak D match, TRBD1 (5 bases). The V and J ends lost 4 bases and 4 bases respectively, with 7 bases between them. The CDR3 covers 12 residues. The V gene's germline CDR1 is SEHNR and CDR2 FQNEAQ (reference sequence). This CDR3 reads CASSSGFTEAFF. The CDR3 DNA reads as TGTGCCAGCAGCTCAGGGTTCACTGAAGCTTTCTTT.

V is TRBV6-6 and J is TRBJ2-7; D is undetermined. This CDR3 is built from 11 residues. CDR1 is MNHNY, CDR2 SVGAGI, per germline (reference sequence). V dropped 2 bases and J dropped 4 bases, with 3 bases sitting between them. The CDR3: CASSYLYEQYF. For the CDR3, the DNA is TGTGCCAGCAGTTACCTGTACGAGCAGTACTTC.